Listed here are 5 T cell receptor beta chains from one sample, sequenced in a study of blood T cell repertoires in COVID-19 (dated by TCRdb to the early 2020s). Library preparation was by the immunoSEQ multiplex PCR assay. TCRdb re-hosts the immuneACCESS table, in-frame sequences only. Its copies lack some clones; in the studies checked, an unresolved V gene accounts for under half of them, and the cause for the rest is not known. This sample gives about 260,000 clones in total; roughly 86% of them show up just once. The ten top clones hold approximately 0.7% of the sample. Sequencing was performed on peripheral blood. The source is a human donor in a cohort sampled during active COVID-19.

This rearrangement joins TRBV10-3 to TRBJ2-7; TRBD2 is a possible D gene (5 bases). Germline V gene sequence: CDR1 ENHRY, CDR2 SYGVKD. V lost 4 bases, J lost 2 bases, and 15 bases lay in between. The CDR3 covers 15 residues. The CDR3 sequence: CAISASGSGAYEQYF. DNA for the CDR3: TGTGCCATCAGTGCCTCGGGGAGTGGGGCCTACGAGCAGTACTTC.

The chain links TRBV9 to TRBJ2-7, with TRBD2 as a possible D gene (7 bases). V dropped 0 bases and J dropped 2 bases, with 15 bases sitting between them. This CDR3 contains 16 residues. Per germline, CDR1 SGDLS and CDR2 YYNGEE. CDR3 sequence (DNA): TGTGCCAGCAGCGTAGCCCCCAGCGGGGACACCTACGAGCAGTACTTC. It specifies CASSVAPSGDTYEQYF. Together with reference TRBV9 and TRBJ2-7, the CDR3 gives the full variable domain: DSGVTQTPKHLITATGQRVTLRCSPRSGDLSVYWYQQSLDQGLQFLIQYYNGEERAKGNILERFSAQQFPDLHSELNLSSLELGDSALYFCASSVAPSGDTYEQYFGPGTRLTVT.

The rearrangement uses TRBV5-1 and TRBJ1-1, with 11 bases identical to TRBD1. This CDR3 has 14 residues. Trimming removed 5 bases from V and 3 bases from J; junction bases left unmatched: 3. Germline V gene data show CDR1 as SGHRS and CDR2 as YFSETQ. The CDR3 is CASSWDRGDTEAFF. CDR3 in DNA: TGCGCCAGCAGTTGGGACAGGGGGGACACTGAAGCTTTCTTT.

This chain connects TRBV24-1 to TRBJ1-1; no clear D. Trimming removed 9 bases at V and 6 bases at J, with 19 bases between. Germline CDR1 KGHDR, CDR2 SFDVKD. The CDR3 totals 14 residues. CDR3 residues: CATGIDLGGAEAFF. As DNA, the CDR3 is TGTGCCACCGGAATCGACCTCGGCGGGGCTGAAGCTTTCTTT.

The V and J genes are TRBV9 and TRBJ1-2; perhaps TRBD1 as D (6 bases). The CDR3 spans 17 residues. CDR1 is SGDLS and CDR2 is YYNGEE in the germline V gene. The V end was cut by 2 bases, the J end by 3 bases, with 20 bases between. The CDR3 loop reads CASSVPLRDTKDYGYTF. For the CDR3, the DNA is TGTGCCAGCAGCGTCCCCCTTAGGGACACAAAGGACTATGGCTACACCTTC.